Included here is one T cell receptor beta chain sequence, with context. Synthetic TCR analog templates were spiked into each PCR. This table comes from immunoSEQ multiplex PCR, and its TCRdb copy is limited to in-frame clones, with some not included. Altogether about 25,000 clones are present, almost 85% being singletons, with the ten largest covering roughly 9.1%. The germline V gene has CDR1 MNHNY and CDR2 SVGAGI (reference sequence). This CDR3 is 15 amino acids long. Germline trimming cut 1 base from V and 6 bases from J; bases unmatched to any gene: 5. The sample comes from a study of PD-L1 blockade in urothelial cancer. Study as a whole: About 90% of the roughly 30 patients were men who had bladder-origin urothelial cancer. Blood was subjected to analysis at 3 weeks (second dose) and 6 weeks following treatment start.

This chain uses TRBV6-6 with TRBJ2-3; 9 nucleotides line up with TRBD2. The material sequenced was PBMCs, taken around atezolizumab (anti-PD-L1) treatment. This clonotype was sampled from a man between 65 and 85 years old with urothelial cancer. The DNA for the CDR3 is TGTGCCAGCAGTTACTACGTAGCGGGAGAGGATACGCAGTATTTT. Protein sequence: CASSYYVAGEDTQYF.